This T cell receptor beta chain was sequenced for a study of T-cell reconstitution after alpha-beta-depleted transplantation in children. Study-wide results and caveats: By one year post-transplant, T-cell counts and diversity largely arose from T cells that were newly produced.

Unique molecular identifiers featured in how the TCRbeta library was prepared. A single record per CDR3 protein comes from TCRdb applying MiXCR to the PCR reads. The table has around 70,000 distinct CDR3 sequences, roughly 10% seen once. This clonotype was observed many times. Its target is not known. The CDR3 length is 17 residues. Germline-derived CDR1 and CDR2 are SGHTA and FQGNSA. After removal of 1 base from V and 0 bases from J, the junction contained 5 bases not matched to a gene. This specimen was PBMCs, taken before TCRalphabeta/CD19-depleted stem cell transplant. V usage is TRBV7-2 and J usage is TRBJ2-5; 10 nucleotides align to TRBD2. The receptor was isolated from a boy aged 5 to 17 with acute myeloid leukemia, due to receive a stem cell transplant. In DNA, the CDR3 is TGTGCCAGCAGCTTAGTAACCCTAGCGGGAGACCAAGAGACCCAGTACTTC. Translating gives CASSLVTLAGDQETQYF.